The sequence of this TCR beta chain was determined in a study of molecular identifiers for immune sequencing clone quantification. This clonotype was seen only a few times. Germline CDR1 and CDR2: MNHNS and SASEGT. This CDR3 has 17 residues. Trimming took off 2 bases at V and 0 bases at J, with 11 bases between the two ends. Naive CD8 T cell sorting was performed on the CD8+CD4-CCR7+CD45RA+ phenotype. TCRdb reprocessed the PCR reads via MiXCR and lists one record per CDR3 protein. The sample holds about 510,000 distinct CDR3 sequences, roughly a fifth seen once. This clonotype originated in a human donor in good health. Some libraries in this study had Jurkat cell RNA spiked in. The chain recombines TRBV6-1 with TRBJ2-6; D is ambiguous. The source material was naive CD8+ T cells from blood, with Jurkat cell RNA spiked in. Subset of the sample: FACS-sorted CD8+CD4-CCR7+CD45RA+ naive T cells. CDR3 coding DNA: TGTGCCAGCAGTGAACACTTTGACGGCTCTGGGGCCAACGTCCTGACTTTC. Translating gives CASSEHFDGSGANVLTF.